This TCR beta chain was identified in a study of shared clonotypes between healthy human individuals (dated by TCRdb to about 2020). For context, the study as a whole: The cohort comprised a couple of women and three men aged 18 to 49 years. For each donor, CD4 naive and CD4 memory were each run on three plates, CD8 naive on two plates, and CD8 memory on one plate. The study deeply sequenced blood TCR repertoires of five healthy adults to estimate repertoire size and the extent of clonotype sharing between individuals. Different laboratories and diverse techniques were used to prepare libraries and sequence TCR repertoires, to increase sequencing depth and limit assay-specific biases. Between about 0.9 and 9 billion PBMCs per donor were obtained by leukapheresis.

TCR CDR3 regions were amplified from genomic DNA by multiplex PCR using the deep immunoSEQ assay. Genomic DNA extracted from each cell subset was distributed evenly over all wells of several immunoSEQ 96-well plates, and each plate served as one replicate. For sorted subsets, approximately 200 ng of genomic DNA, equivalent to tens of thousands of T cell genomes, went into each replicate PCR. Purified libraries were quantified with a Qubit 3.0 fluorometer, sized on a Bioanalyzer 2100, and re-quantified with the KAPA Library Quantification kit. Every immunoSEQ 96-well plate was sequenced on a dedicated single-read 150-cycle Illumina NextSeq 550 flow cell. Processing in the source paper ran as follows. Because only junctional sequences without quality scores were contained in the immunoSEQ output, filtering matching that applied to full-length reads could not be performed. To assign V/J genes and CDR3, sequences were annotated against IMGT germline references using PyIR, a Python wrapper for IgBLAST v1.9. Reads were removed for weak V/J assignments (E-value above 1e-6), missing CDR3, stop codons, out-of-frame junctions, or ambiguous translated residues. A V3J clonotype was defined by an identical inferred V gene, J gene, and CDR3 amino acid sequence. Percentage overlap between repertoires was computed as shared unique clonotypes divided by the size of the smaller repertoire. Richness of each repertoire was evaluated using RTK rarefaction, the Chao1 estimator, and Recon v2.1 estimates of unobserved clonotypes. OLGA was used to compute generation probabilities for all TCRbeta clonotypes that the gDNA method yielded from a handful of donors. This is the immuneACCESS table as TCRdb keeps it, with only in-frame sequences that have V and J called. A part of the clones is gone; compared with another copy, unresolved V genes explain less than half, and the rest is unexplained. The DNA was the basis for D and trimming; V, J and clone size are from that table. The sample data list 70,000 to 95,000 clones, and 62% of these were observed just once. The ten most abundant clones make up around 52% of the sample.

Healthy HIV-negative adults with no recently reported acute infections or vaccinations were included as donors. All donors were Caucasian adults living in Nashville, Tennessee, USA. CD8 memory samples were composed of magnetically selected CD45RO+ cells combined with CCR7-negative CD45RA+ effector memory (TemRA) cells. Blood was obtained by leukapheresis, after which PBMCs were separated by Ficoll-Histopaque density gradient centrifugation and cryopreserved in liquid nitrogen vapor phase. Analytical flow cytometry was used to check the purity and quantity of each magnetically sorted T cell population. Each sorted fraction had its genomic DNA isolated and then quantified by UV absorbance on a Nanodrop 2000c. Notes on this clone: Which antigen it targets is not known. Base qualities are not recorded, but no much larger clone differs from it by a single base.

The paper as a whole reports these results and caveats: Sampling was limited to blood, and TCR repertoires in tissue likely differ from TCR repertoires in blood. The genetic and exposure-history diversity represented was limited by the small number of donors. Even with the large sequencing depth, rarefaction of the sorted-subset datasets indicated that sequencing was incomplete. Pairwise subsampling led to the expectation that sequencing depth would affect the degree of clonotype sharing among donors. Compared with non-shared clonotypes, clonotypes shared by all four sorted-subset donors had higher generation probabilities. Sharing across a handful of donors was observed for around 5% of naive CD4, over 3% of naive CD8, 2% to 2.5% of memory CD4, and around 0.44% of memory CD8 clonotypes. Naive subsets generally had larger estimated clonotype richness than memory subsets.

Between the V and J ends, shortened by 8 bases and 4 bases respectively, the junction contains 17 bases. The cysteine opens and the phenylalanine closes a CDR3 of 14 amino acids. The read is trimmed to its CDR3 DNA, 42 bases read in frame from base 1. The germline V gene sets CDR1 to MGHDK and CDR2 to SYGVNS. The source of this sequence is a man aged 25 to 40 in good health. The sequence is built from TRBV25-1 and TRBJ2-5; tentative D gene TRBD1, with 5 bases matching. Material: memory CD8+ T cells sorted from blood. The sample's cell subset or site label, in plain terms: CD45RO+ cells pooled with CCR7-negative TemRA cells. CDR3 sequence: CASGAGQRIETQYF. The base sequence is TGTGCCAGCGGGGCCGGCCAGAGAATAGAGACCCAGTACTTC.